What follows are 30 T cell receptor beta chains derived from one specimen sequenced in a study of blood T cell repertoires in COVID-19. TCRdb's copy holds only in-frame clones and misses some; the assay was immunoSEQ multiplex PCR. In the table there are around 150,000 clones, roughly four fifths of which are singletons. Material: peripheral blood. These receptors all come from a woman aged 80 or over in a cohort sampled during active or convalescent COVID-19.

This rearrangement joins TRBV5-6 to TRBJ1-2; D perhaps matches TRBD1 (5 bases). Germline V gives CDR1 SGHDT, CDR2 YYEEEE. The CDR3 runs to 15 residues. The ends were cut back, 2 bases at V and 2 bases at J, with 13 bases in the middle. DNA of the CDR3: TGTGCCAGCAGCTTTCTTGGGACTGGGAACTATGGCTACACCTTC. This translates into CASSFLGTGNYGYTF.

The chain recombines TRBV5-8 with TRBJ2-7, with TRBD1 matching 10 bases. Trimming removed 2 bases from V and 4 bases from J; junction bases left unmatched: 6. Germline values: CDR1 SGHTS, CDR2 YDEGEE. The CDR3 length is 15 residues. The CDR3 nucleotides read TGTGCCAGCAGCTTTTTTGGACAGGGGGTGTACGAGCAGTACTTC. As protein: CASSFFGQGVYEQYF.

This chain uses TRBV28 with TRBJ1-4; D ambiguous. Germline CDR1 reads MDHEN; CDR2 reads SYDVKM. This CDR3 spans 12 amino acids. V was shortened by 5 bases and J by 11 bases, with 12 bases between the two germline ends. As DNA, the CDR3 is TGTGCCAGCAGTACCGTCTATACGAAACTGTTTTTT. Protein sequence: CASSTVYTKLFF.

The V gene is TRBV9, the J gene TRBJ2-3; a weak D match, TRBD1 (5 bases). Between the trimmed V and J ends, which lost 3 bases and 6 bases, there was a span of 11 bases. In germline, CDR1 is SGDLS, CDR2 YYNGEE. This CDR3 is built from 13 residues. The CDR3 bases are TGTGCCAGCAGCGAGACAGTTTTGGATACGCAGTATTTT. As protein: CASSETVLDTQYF.

V gene TRBV18 combines with J gene TRBJ2-7, with TRBD2 matching over 8 bases. CDR3 size: 13 residues. V lost 8 bases, J lost 6 bases, and 9 bases stayed unmatched. Germline CDR1 is KGHSH and CDR2 is LQKENI. The CDR3 nucleotides read TGTGCCAGCGGCCCGGGACTAGGTCTCGAGCAGTACGTC. Residues: CASGPGLGLEQYV.

This chain uses TRBV18 with TRBJ1-2; D is unresolved. The V end was cut by 6 bases, the J end by 8 bases, with 10 bases between. The CDR3 extends over 11 amino acids. The germline V gene encodes CDR1 KGHSH and CDR2 LQKENI. The DNA of the CDR3 is TGTGCCAGCTCTCCTAGTGAGGGCTACACCTTC. Translating it yields CASSPSEGYTF.

The gene calls are TRBV5-1 and TRBJ1-2, with unresolved D. The V gene's germline CDR1 is SGHRS and CDR2 YFSETQ. The CDR3 sequence is 14 residues long. Trimming took off 4 bases at V and 5 bases at J, with 15 bases between the two ends. The CDR3 region has the DNA TGCGCCAGCAGCGGACTGGACGGGCTATATGGCTACACCTTC. Its protein is CASSGLDGLYGYTF.

The chain has TRBV6-5 and TRBJ1-2; TRBD1 aligns across 10 bases. J lost 7 bases, V lost 8 bases, and 4 bases had no gene match. Germline V gene data show CDR1 as MNHEY and CDR2 as SVGAGI. The CDR3 has 12 residues. This chain's CDR3 is CASFDRGLGYTF. The CDR3 DNA reads as TGTGCCAGCTTCGACAGGGGGCTTGGCTACACCTTC.

V usage is TRBV28 and J usage is TRBJ1-3; D not resolved. The CDR3 sequence is 15 residues long. Trimming removed 2 bases at V and 4 bases at J, with 12 bases between. The germline CDR1 and CDR2 sequences are MDHEN and SYDVKM. CDR3 protein: CASSLGHIIGNTIYF. The CDR3 DNA follows: TGTGCCAGCAGTTTAGGGCACATTATCGGAAACACCATATATTTT.

A few counts support this clone. The genes are TRBV15 and TRBJ2-1; no clear D. The germline CDR1 and CDR2 sequences are LNHNV and YYDKDF (reference sequence). V was shortened by 1 base and J by 4 bases, with 14 bases between the two germline ends. The length of the CDR3 is 16 residues. As DNA, the CDR3 is TGTGCCACCAGCAGAGGGGCAGGCCCAATTTACAATGAGCAGTTCTTC. It codes for CATSRGAGPIYNEQFF.

This clone was counted a single time. The chain uses TRBV5-1 and TRBJ2-1; D perhaps matches TRBD2 (6 bases). This CDR3 region has 14 residues. Per germline, CDR1 SGHRS and CDR2 YFSETQ. Trimming removed 10 bases from V and 2 bases from J, with 16 bases in between. The CDR3 protein is CAVRIGGPYNEQFF. CDR3 nucleotide sequence: TGCGCCGTACGAATCGGGGGACCCTACAATGAGCAGTTCTTC. The whole variable domain, remainder taken from reference TRBV5-1 and TRBJ2-1, is KAGVTQTPRYLIKTRGQQVTLSCSPISGHRSVSWYQQTPGQGLQFLFEYFSETQRNKGNFPGRFSGRQFSNSRSEMNVSTLELGDSALYLCAVRIGGPYNEQFFGPGTRLTVL.

J is TRBJ2-1 and V is TRBV29-1; TRBD2 aligns across 9 bases. V gave up 4 bases and J gave up 4 bases; unmatched junction bases: 8. This CDR3 has 15 residues. The germline CDR1 and CDR2 sequences are SQVTM and ANQGSEA. CDR3 protein: CSVVGGLAGYNEQFF. As DNA, the CDR3 is TGCAGCGTTGTTGGAGGGCTAGCGGGGTACAATGAGCAGTTCTTC.

CDR3 sequence reads: CSVDGGPYNEQFF. CDR3 DNA: TGCAGCGTTGACGGGGGGCCTTACAATGAGCAGTTCTTC. The chain couples TRBV29-1 to TRBJ2-1; the D gene is possibly TRBD2 (7 bases). The germline V gene encodes CDR1 SQVTM and CDR2 ANQGSEA. V was trimmed by 3 bases and J by 4 bases, leaving 10 bases between them. The CDR3 sequence is 13 residues long.

The chain combines TRBV30 with TRBJ1-1; no reliable D call. With 2 bases removed from V and 4 bases from J, the gap between germline ends came to 11 bases. The CDR3 is 13 residues long. In germline, CDR1 is GTSNPN, CDR2 SVGIG (reference sequence). CDR3 coding DNA: TGTGCCTGGAGTATTACATACCCCACTGAAGCTTTCTTT. Protein: CAWSITYPTEAFF.

The rearrangement uses TRBV27 and TRBJ1-2, with a possible D match to TRBD1 (6 bases). V was pared by 5 bases and J by 5 bases, with 9 bases between. CDR1 and CDR2 from the germline V gene are MNHEY and SMNVEV (reference sequence). This CDR3 is built from 12 residues. The DNA of the CDR3 is TGTGCCAGCAGTCGCCAGGGGTATGGCTACACCTTC. Amino acids: CASSRQGYGYTF.

This clone was found a few times. The rearrangement links TRBV7-8 to TRBJ2-3; 9 nucleotides line up with TRBD2. Trimming at V came to 1 base and at J to 4 bases, leaving 6 bases not matched to a gene. The CDR3 extends over 16 amino acids. Looked up from germline, CDR1 is SGHVS and CDR2 is FQNEAQ. The CDR3 nucleotides read TGTGCCAGCAGCTTAGTACCTAGCGGGGTCGCAGATACGCAGTATTTT. Translating it yields CASSLVPSGVADTQYF.

The chain joins TRBV30 to TRBJ1-2; 8 positions agree with TRBD1. The germline CDR1 and CDR2 sequences are GTSNPN and SVGIG (reference sequence). The CDR3 is 15 residues long. The V and J ends lost 1 base and 6 bases, in that order; junction bases with no gene match: 10. The CDR3 DNA sequence: TGTGCCTGGAGTGAACTCGGGACAGGAACGGATGGCTACACCTTC. Encoded protein: CAWSELGTGTDGYTF.

The V gene is TRBV18, the J gene TRBJ2-2, with 9 bases lining up with TRBD1. The CDR3 runs 16 residues. The ends lost 1 base at V and 6 bases at J; junction bases unmatched: 6. Germline V gene lookup returns CDR1 KGHSH and CDR2 LQKENI. CDR3 residues: CASSPQDRGGAGELFF. Written as DNA, the CDR3 is TGTGCCAGCTCACCACAGGACAGGGGAGGCGCCGGGGAGCTGTTTTTT.

The chain carries TRBV7-9 and TRBJ1-1; TRBD1 might be the D (6 bases). The CDR3 is made up of 14 amino acids. Germline lookup yields CDR1 SEHNR and CDR2 FQNEAQ (reference sequence). The ends were cut back, 4 bases at V and 5 bases at J, with 14 bases in the middle. The CDR3 reads CASSSQGTKTEAFF. In DNA form, the CDR3 reads TGTGCCAGCAGCTCACAGGGAACCAAGACTGAAGCTTTCTTT.

The J gene is TRBJ2-1, the V gene TRBV2; TRBD1 matches at 7 bases. Germline trimming cut 6 bases from V and 8 bases from J; bases unmatched to any gene: 13. Germline CDR1 reads SNHLY; CDR2 reads FYNNEI. The CDR3 totals 15 residues. The CDR3 region has the DNA TGTGCCAGCAGCGCCGGGACAGTCATCATAGATGAGCAGTTCTTC. Its protein product is CASSAGTVIIDEQFF.

The chain links TRBV7-9 to TRBJ1-2; D call uncertain. The CDR3 contains 14 residues. With 3 bases removed from V and 4 bases from J, the gap between germline ends came to 12 bases. The germline CDR1 and CDR2 sequences are SEHNR and FQNEAQ (reference sequence). CDR3 in amino acids: CASSFGPVPYGYTF. In DNA, the CDR3 is TGTGCCAGCAGCTTTGGGCCCGTCCCCTATGGCTACACCTTC.

V and J are TRBV7-3 and TRBJ2-2; no definite D call. Germline CDR1 reads SGHTA; CDR2 reads FQGTGA. V was clipped by 4 bases and J by 4 bases, with 13 bases between them. The CDR3 has 15 amino acids. The CDR3 region has the DNA TGTGCCAGCAGCTCCTCCGGGTCTCGCACCGGGGAGCTGTTTTTT. This gives the protein CASSSSGSRTGELFF.

The rearrangement joins TRBV7-9 to TRBJ2-7, with 13 positions matching TRBD2. Germline V gene data show CDR1 as SEHNR and CDR2 as FQNEAQ (reference sequence). This CDR3 comprises 14 residues. After removal of 5 bases from V and 6 bases from J, the junction contained 4 bases not matched to a gene. This chain's CDR3 is CASSTLAGGSEQYF. The CDR3 nucleotides read TGTGCCAGCAGCACACTAGCGGGGGGGAGCGAGCAGTACTTC.

The J gene is TRBJ1-6, the V gene TRBV5-1; 7 bases map to TRBD1. The V gene end was trimmed by 4 bases and the J gene end by 10 bases; junction bases not matched to a gene: 5. The CDR3 sequence is 13 residues long. CDR1 is SGHRS and CDR2 is YFSETQ in the germline V gene. The CDR3 loop reads CASSIGGRSPLHF. CDR3 DNA sequence: TGCGCCAGCAGCATAGGGGGCCGGTCACCCCTCCACTTT.

The chain joins TRBV28 to TRBJ1-2; 11 bases line up with TRBD1. This CDR3 has 16 amino acids. V shed 4 bases, J shed 3 bases, and the junction held 7 bases outside the gene matches. CDR1 is MDHEN and CDR2 is SYDVKM in the germline V gene. This chain's CDR3 is CASSSPRDRGYYGYTF. The CDR3 region has the DNA TGTGCCAGCAGTTCCCCCCGGGACAGGGGGTACTATGGCTACACCTTC.

This sequence joins TRBV7-4 and TRBJ2-7; tentative D call: TRBD2 (5 bases). V lost 0 bases to trimming and J lost 2 bases, with 11 bases between them. The CDR3 is made up of 15 amino acids. The V gene's germline CDR1 is SGHVT and CDR2 SQSDAQ. The CDR3 spells CASSLARVQTYEQYV. The CDR3 nucleotides read TGTGCCAGCAGCTTAGCGAGGGTCCAAACCTACGAGCAGTACGTC.

The chain carries TRBV18 and TRBJ2-5, with 8 positions matching TRBD1. V was clipped by 5 bases and J by 5 bases; unmatched bases: 7. Per germline, CDR1 KGHSH and CDR2 LQKENI. The CDR3 consists of 14 residues. The chain's CDR3 is CASSEDRERETQYF. For the CDR3, the DNA is TGTGCCAGCTCAGAGGACAGGGAGCGGGAGACCCAGTACTTC.

This chain connects TRBV30 to TRBJ2-1; TRBD2 matches 11 bases. Germline assignment: CDR1 GTSNPN and CDR2 SVGIG (reference sequence). The CDR3 contains 12 residues. CDR3 in DNA: TGTGGGCATAGCGGGGGGGCCAGGGAGCAGTTCTTC. Its translation: CGHSGGAREQFF.

DNA of the CDR3: TGTGCCAGCAGAGCTCCGGGACAGGGAAATAATTCACCCCTCCACTTT. Amino acids: CASRAPGQGNNSPLHF. V is TRBV6-6 and J is TRBJ1-6; 9 bases fit TRBD1. CDR1 and CDR2 from the germline V gene are MNHNY and SVGAGI (reference sequence). CDR3 length: 16 amino acids. Trimming cost V 6 bases and J 5 bases; bases outside gene matches: 8.

The chain uses TRBV28 and TRBJ1-4; D gene ambiguous. V was pared by 8 bases and J by 2 bases, with 9 bases between. CDR3 length: 13 amino acids. Germline V CDR1 and CDR2: MDHEN, SYDVKM. The CDR3 spells CASLRSTNEKLFF. For the CDR3, the DNA is TGTGCCAGCTTACGGAGCACTAATGAAAAACTGTTTTTT.